A selection of T cell receptor beta chains follows, all from one sample in a study of Ad26.COV2.S vaccination and SARS-CoV-2 variants. Assay: immunoSEQ multiplex PCR; the TCRdb copy retains only in-frame clones and omits some. The sample consists of about 180,000 clones, roughly 85% of them appearing once. This sample comprised peripheral blood, obtained after recovery from COVID-19. The receptor set was obtained from a human donor who had recovered from COVID-19. CDR3s include the opening cysteine and the closing phenylalanine or tryptophan. Fields, in order: V gene, J gene, clone size, D gene, CDR3 DNA, CDR3 protein. D genes are given only for firm matches. The size of a clone is reported for some rows only, either as once, few or many, or as a class for expanded clones.

TRBV7-4	TRBJ2-7	NA	TRBD1	TGTGCCAGCATCCAACTTAGGGGACAGACTACCTACGAGCAGTACTTC	CASIQLRGQTTYEQYF
TRBV2	TRBJ1-3	NA	NA	TGTGCCAGCAGTGTCTTGCAGGGGCTAGGCAGCCGCGGAAACACCATATATTTT	CASSVLQGLGSRGNTIYF
TRBV15	TRBJ2-1	NA	TRBD2	TGTGCCACCAGCAGACCAAGGACTAGCGGGAGCAATGAGCAGTTCTTC	CATSRPRTSGSNEQFF
TRBV3-1/TRBV3-2	TRBJ1-5	NA	NA	TGTGCCAGCAGCCAAGGCAGGGAGGCTCAGCCCCAGCATTTT	CASSQGREAQPQHF
TRBV28	TRBJ1-6	NA	NA	TGTGCCACCTCCGTCCTTGGGGCTTCACCCCTCCACTTT	CATSVLGASPLHF
TRBV2	TRBJ2-5	NA	NA	TGTGCCAGCAGGCAGGGGCCCTGGGAGACCCAGTACTTC	CASRQGPWETQYF
TRBV3-1/TRBV3-2	TRBJ1-1	NA	NA	TGTGCCAGCAGCCGAGTGGGGGGGACTGAAGCTTTCTTT	CASSRVGGTEAFF
TRBV7-3	TRBJ2-1	NA	NA	TGTGCCAGCAGCTCCCACCGGGACCTAAATGAGCAGTTCTTC	CASSSHRDLNEQFF
TRBV7-9	TRBJ1-5	NA	TRBD1	TGTGCCAGCAGCAACCGGGACAGGAGGTTTCAGCCCCAGCATTTT	CASSNRDRRFQPQHF
TRBV19	TRBJ2-5	NA	TRBD1	TGTGCCAGTAGTATAGACTTTGCAGGGGGAATCCAAGAGACCCAGTACTTC	CASSIDFAGGIQETQYF
TRBV4-3	TRBJ2-7	NA	TRBD1	TGCGCCAGCAGCCAAGATCGGGACAGTACGAACTCCTACGAGCAGTACTTC	CASSQDRDSTNSYEQYF
TRBV29-1	TRBJ1-2	NA	TRBD1	TGCAGCGTTGATAGGGGGCGGTATGGCTACACCTTC	CSVDRGRYGYTF
TRBV29-1	TRBJ2-1	NA	TRBD2	TGCAGCGTTTTTCGGGGGGGCGGTGAGCAGTTCTTC	CSVFRGGGEQFF
TRBV11-2	TRBJ2-7	NA	NA	TGTGCCAGCAGTCCTTCCTACGAGCAGTACTTC	CASSPSYEQYF
TRBV15	TRBJ2-1	NA	TRBD2	TGTGCCACCAGCAGACGTCAACGGGGGGGCTCCTACAATGAGCAGTTCTTC	CATSRRQRGGSYNEQFF
TRBV3-1/TRBV3-2	TRBJ1-6	NA	NA	TGTGCCAGCAGCCAACCCATTTCGGGGGCACCCCTCCACTTT	CASSQPISGAPLHF
TRBV7-9	TRBJ2-7	NA	NA	TGTGCCAGCAGCCCCATCACAGGTGGACAGAGCTCCTACGAGCAGTACTTC	CASSPITGGQSSYEQYF
TRBV28	TRBJ1-2	NA	NA	TGTGCCAGCAAGGGGTATGGGTATGGCTACACCTTC	CASKGYGYGYTF
TRBV6-1	TRBJ2-1	NA	TRBD2	TGTGCCAGCAGTGAAGAAGAGGGGACTAGCGGCCATGAGCAGTTCTTC	CASSEEEGTSGHEQFF
TRBV11-1	TRBJ2-1	NA	TRBD1	TGTGCCAGCAGTCCCGGAAAGACAGGGAATGAGCAGTTCTTC	CASSPGKTGNEQFF
TRBV28	TRBJ1-2	NA	NA	TGTGCCAGCAGCTCACCCCCTACAGGCTATGGCTACACCTTC	CASSSPPTGYGYTF
TRBV7-9	TRBJ2-7	NA	TRBD1	TGTGCCAGCAGCTTAGGTCCACCCACAGGGGGCTACGAGCAGTACTTC	CASSLGPPTGGYEQYF
TRBV11-3	TRBJ2-1	NA	NA	TGTGCCAGCAGCCCTCACGTCTCCTACAATGAGCAGTTCTTC	CASSPHVSYNEQFF
TRBV15	TRBJ2-3	NA	NA	TGTGCCACCAGCGTGGGGTGGTCAGATACGCAGTATTTT	CATSVGWSDTQYF
TRBV19	TRBJ2-4	NA	NA	TGTGCCAGTAGTATAGACCCCCTTACAGGGACCTCCAAAAACATTCAGTACTTC	CASSIDPLTGTSKNIQYF
TRBV18	TRBJ1-2	few	TRBD1	TGTGCCAGCTCACCCGACAGGGCGTATGGCTACACCTTC	CASSPDRAYGYTF
TRBV5-4	TRBJ2-5	NA	TRBD2	TGTGCCAGCAGCACCCTGGCGGGGGGCGGGCAAGAGACCCAGTACTTC	CASSTLAGGGQETQYF
TRBV14	TRBJ2-3	NA	NA	TGTGCCAGCAGCCAAGAGCGGGGCCCCACAGATACGCAGTATTTT	CASSQERGPTDTQYF
TRBV6-1	TRBJ1-5	NA	NA	TGTGCCAGCAGTGACAGGGGTTCTCAGCCCCAGCATTTT	CASSDRGSQPQHF
TRBV5-1	TRBJ2-7	once	TRBD2	TGCGCCAGCAGCTACCGGACTAGCGGGGTGAACGAGCAGTACTTC	CASSYRTSGVNEQYF
TRBV9	TRBJ2-3	NA	NA	TGTGCCAGCAGCGTAGAGGACCGGGGTACGCAGTATTTT	CASSVEDRGTQYF
TRBV12-3/TRBV12-4	TRBJ2-2	NA	NA	TGTGCCAGCAGCGTGGCGGGCCCCGGGGAGCTGTTTTTT	CASSVAGPGELFF